This TCR beta chain comes out of a study of blood T cell repertoires in COVID-19. Trimming removed 3 bases from V and 4 bases from J, with 12 bases in between. The CDR3 covers 14 residues. CDR1 and CDR2 from the germline V gene are LNHDA and SQIVND (reference sequence). Only in-frame clones appear in the TCRdb table, and some are missing; sequencing was by immunoSEQ multiplex PCR. The repertoire holds tens of thousands of clones, with over 70% as singletons. Sequenced material: peripheral blood. The chain combines TRBV19 with TRBJ1-1, with a weak D call TRBD1 (5 bases). This TCR was recovered from a woman aged 55-70 years with acute or convalescent COVID-19. The CDR3 DNA follows: TGTGCCAGTAGTATCATCCATGGGGCCACTGAAGCTTTCTTT. It encodes CASSIIHGATEAFF.